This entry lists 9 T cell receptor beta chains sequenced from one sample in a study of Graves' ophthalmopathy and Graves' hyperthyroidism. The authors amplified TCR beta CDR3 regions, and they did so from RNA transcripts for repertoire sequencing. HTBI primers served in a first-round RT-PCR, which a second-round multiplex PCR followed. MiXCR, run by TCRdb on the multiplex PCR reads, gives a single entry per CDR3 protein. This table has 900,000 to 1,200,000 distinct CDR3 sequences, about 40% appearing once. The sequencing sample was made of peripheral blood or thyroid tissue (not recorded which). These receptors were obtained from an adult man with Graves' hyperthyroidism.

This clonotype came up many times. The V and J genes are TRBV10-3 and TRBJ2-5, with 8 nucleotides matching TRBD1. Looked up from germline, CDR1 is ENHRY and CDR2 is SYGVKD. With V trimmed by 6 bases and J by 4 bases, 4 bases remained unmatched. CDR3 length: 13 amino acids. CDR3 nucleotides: TGTGCCATCAGACCGACAGGGGTAGAGACCCAGTACTTC. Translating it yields CAIRPTGVETQYF.

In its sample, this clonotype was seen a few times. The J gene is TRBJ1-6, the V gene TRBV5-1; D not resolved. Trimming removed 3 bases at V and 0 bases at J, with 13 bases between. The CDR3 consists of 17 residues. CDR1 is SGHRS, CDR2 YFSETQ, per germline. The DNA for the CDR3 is TGCGCCAGCAGCTCAACAAGTACCAGCTCCTATAATTCACCCCTCCACTTT. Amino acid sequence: CASSSTSTSSYNSPLHF.

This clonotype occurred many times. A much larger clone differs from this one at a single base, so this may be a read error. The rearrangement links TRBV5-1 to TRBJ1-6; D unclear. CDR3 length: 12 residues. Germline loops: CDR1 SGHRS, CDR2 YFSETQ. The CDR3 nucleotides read TGTGCCAGCAGCTTAGAGAATTCACCCCTCCACTTT. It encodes CASSLENSPLHF.

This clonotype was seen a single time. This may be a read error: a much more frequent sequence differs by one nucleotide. The CDR3 coding sequence is TGTGCCTGGACCGACTCTGGAAACACCATATATTTT. Protein product: CAWTDSGNTIYF. The gene calls are TRBV30 and TRBJ1-3; D unclear. This CDR3 has 12 residues. The V and J ends lost 4 bases and 0 bases respectively, with 4 bases between them. Germline loops: CDR1 GTSNPN, CDR2 SVGIG (reference sequence).

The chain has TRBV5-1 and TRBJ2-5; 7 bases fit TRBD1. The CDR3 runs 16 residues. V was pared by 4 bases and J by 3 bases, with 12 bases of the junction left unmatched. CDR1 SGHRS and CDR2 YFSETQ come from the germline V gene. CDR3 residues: CASSPRQGGLEETQYF. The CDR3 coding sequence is TGCGCCAGCAGCCCCAGACAGGGTGGACTGGAAGAGACCCAGTACTTC.

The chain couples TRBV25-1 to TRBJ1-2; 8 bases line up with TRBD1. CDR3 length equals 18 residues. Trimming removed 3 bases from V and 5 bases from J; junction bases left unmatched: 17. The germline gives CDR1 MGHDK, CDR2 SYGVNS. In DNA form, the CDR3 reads TGTGCCAGCAGTGAGGGATCAGGGGGCGCTTCCGATGTGTATGGCTACACCTTC. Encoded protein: CASSEGSGGASDVYGYTF.

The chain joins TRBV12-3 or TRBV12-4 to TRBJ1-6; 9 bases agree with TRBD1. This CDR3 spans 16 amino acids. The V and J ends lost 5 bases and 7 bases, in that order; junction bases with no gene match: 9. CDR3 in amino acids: CASSRGTGFKNSPLHF. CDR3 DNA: TGTGCCAGCAGTCGAGGGACAGGGTTTAAGAATTCACCCCTCCACTTT.

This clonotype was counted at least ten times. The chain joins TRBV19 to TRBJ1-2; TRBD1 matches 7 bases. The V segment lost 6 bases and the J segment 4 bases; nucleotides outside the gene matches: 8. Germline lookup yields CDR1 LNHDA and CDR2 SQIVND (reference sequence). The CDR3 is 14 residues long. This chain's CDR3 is CASRNRDRFYGYTF. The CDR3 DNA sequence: TGTGCCAGTAGAAACCGGGACAGATTCTATGGCTACACCTTC.

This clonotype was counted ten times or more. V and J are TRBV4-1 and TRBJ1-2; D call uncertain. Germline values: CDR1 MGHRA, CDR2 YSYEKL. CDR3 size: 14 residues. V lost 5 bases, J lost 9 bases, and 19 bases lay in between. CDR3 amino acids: CASSASSIYGSYTF. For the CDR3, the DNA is TGCGCCAGCAGCGCTTCCTCAATTTATGGAAGCTACACCTTC.